The present TCR beta chain was sequenced within a study of T cells expressing NK-cell markers. Overall study: Researchers got TCR beta repertoires out of sorted CD3+CD56+NKG2C+, CD3+CD56+NKG2C- and CD3+CD56-NKG2C+ T cells. One of eight sequenced donors was HCMV-seronegative; the other seven were seropositive.

The CDR3 extends over 17 amino acids. Germline values: CDR1 MNHEY, CDR2 SVGAGI. Study conclusions and caveats: In more than 5 donors, dominant CD3+CD56+NKG2C+ clones formed about 1.0-8% of CD8+ cells.

Points on this clonotype: Its antigen remains unidentified.

Scientists made TCR beta cDNA using 5'RACE template switching with UMIs. TCRdb reprocessed the 5' RACE reads and reports one entry per CDR3 protein, with no DNA. The sample data list hundreds of thousands of distinct CDR3 sequences. Input material: blood T cells: a sorted CD56 or NKG2C T cell subset, CD4+ or CD8+ T cells, or bulk PBMC T cells (not recorded which). This TCR came from a man aged 18-75 years in good health. The rearrangement joins TRBV6-5 to TRBJ2-2; TCRdb proposes TRBD1, but this gene call is untestable without DNA. CDR3 loop: CASRSGTGGGNTGELFF.